This T cell receptor beta chain was sequenced in a study of blood T cell repertoires in COVID-19. On the study more broadly: The United States, Italy and Spain were the sources of the acute and convalescent COVID-19 samples. T cells, B-cell-depleted T cells, or PBMCs supplied cDNA or gDNA.

V shed 3 bases and J 6 bases; nucleotides not matched to a gene: 8. This CDR3 is built from 16 residues. Germline V gene sequence: CDR1 SGHTA, CDR2 FQGNSA. Authors' processing steps: Estimation of nucleated cell counts was performed using reference gene primer amplification. TCRdb's table, derived via immunoSEQ multiplex PCR, lists solely in-frame clones and lacks some. That table furnishes V, J and clone size, whereas the DNA furnished D and trimming. The data show tens of thousands of clones, with roughly nine tenths seen just once and 5.4% held by the top ten. V gene TRBV7-2 combines with J gene TRBJ2-2; 9 bases agree with TRBD1. The sequence came from a human donor in a cohort sampled during active COVID-19. Sequencing was done on a sample of peripheral blood. The CDR3 spells CASSLTGTGIAGELFF. The CDR3 nucleotides read TGTGCCAGCAGCTTGACCGGGACAGGGATAGCCGGGGAGCTGTTTTTT.